The sequence of this T cell receptor (beta chain) was determined in a study of T cells in Graves' hyperthyroidism and ophthalmopathy. The ends were cut back, 0 bases at V and 3 bases at J, with 12 bases in the middle. Looked up from germline, CDR1 is SGHRS and CDR2 is YFSETQ. CDR3 length: 15 residues. No progression to ophthalmopathy during 18 months of follow-up defined stable disease. Patients were excluded because of uncontrolled infection, other autoimmune disease, pregnancy or lactation. TCR beta CDR3 regions were amplified from RNA transcripts. An initial round of RT-PCR targeting the TCR CDR3 relied on the HTBI primer set. TCRdb called the multiplex PCR reads again in MiXCR, with one record for every CDR3 protein. There are some 350,000 distinct CDR3 sequences in the sample; 15% to 20% occur only once, and about 3.7% lies in the top ten. Points from the study as a whole: Within blood appeared most thyroid clonotypes that had expanded above 0.001.

Many counts were recorded for this clonotype. Its cognate antigen is unknown. This TCR was recovered from a woman aged 18-29 years with Graves' hyperthyroidism. The chain employs TRBV5-1 and TRBJ1-1; no firm D call. The sample taken for sequencing was blood. DNA for the CDR3: TGCGCCAGCAGCTTGGTCGGGGTGGAGGACACTGAAGCTTTCTTT. It specifies CASSLVGVEDTEAFF. The variable domain in full, with the rest retrieved from reference TRBV5-1 and TRBJ1-1, is KAGVTQTPRYLIKTRGQQVTLSCSPISGHRSVSWYQQTPGQGLQFLFEYFSETQRNKGNFPGRFSGRQFSNSRSEMNVSTLELGDSALYLCASSLVGVEDTEAFFGQGTRLTVV.